A single sample gave rise to the 2 T cell receptor beta chains below, sequenced in a study of cytomegalovirus exposure and HLA in healthy donors. PCR employed 60 Vbeta and 13 Jbeta primers. Clones were read by immunoSEQ multiplex PCR, and TCRdb kept only the in-frame ones, dropping some. The sample contains around 120,000 clones, approximately 70% of which appear only once. Sequencing input: PBMCs. The receptor set was obtained from a man aged 25-45 years in good health and CMV-seropositive.

J is TRBJ2-3 and V is TRBV5-6; 11 bases match TRBD2. Trimming took 4 bases from V and 1 from J; bases not matched to a gene: 14. Germline-derived CDR1 and CDR2 are SGHDT and YYEEEE. The length of the CDR3 is 19 residues. The CDR3 loop is CASSHMGLADRAGTDTQYF. The CDR3 DNA follows: TGTGCCAGCAGCCACATGGGACTAGCGGACCGGGCGGGCACAGATACGCAGTATTTT.

This clone occurred once. The chain joins TRBV5-6 to TRBJ2-1; TRBD2 aligns across 15 bases. CDR3 length: 14 residues. V was clipped by 4 bases and J by 14 bases; unmatched bases: 7. The germline CDR1 and CDR2 sequences are SGHDT and YYEEEE. The CDR3, as DNA: TGTGCCAGCAGCGAGGGACTAGCGGGGGGCAGGAAGTTCTTC. It codes for CASSEGLAGGRKFF.